The sequence of this T cell receptor beta chain was determined in a study of beta chain features in type 1 diabetes. The germline CDR1 and CDR2 sequences are GTSNPN and SVGIG (reference sequence). The CDR3 sequence is 17 residues long. Unmatched junction bases numbered 11, after V lost 2 bases and J lost 0 bases. The authors took one heparinised blood draw, averaging approximately 0.12 L, from each donor. To note about this clone: Its antigen is as yet unknown.

Expressed TCRB transcripts got sequenced, as all isolated RNA was reverse transcribed. Sequenced naive, central memory and regulatory T cell samples produced an average of around 4 million reads. Repertoires were generated with immunoSEQ multiplex PCR, while TCRdb's copy carries only in-frame clones and drops some. The sample lists about 370,000 clones; about 14% were seen once. Study-wide results and limits: All four CD4+ subsets from Type 1 diabetes patients carried moderately but significantly shorter TCRB CDR3s.

The clonotype originates from a woman aged 18-29 years in good health. This chain links TRBV30 with TRBJ2-3, with 7 nucleotides matching TRBD2. Sequenced sample: naive CD4+ T cells from blood. CDR3: CAWSRLTGGTSTDTQYF. In DNA form, the CDR3 reads TGTGCCTGGAGTCGATTAACGGGGGGAACTAGCACAGATACGCAGTATTTT.